This T cell receptor beta chain was recovered during a study of response to subunit inactivated influenza vaccine. Whole-study results and caveats: The authors offered the suggestion that each seasonal influenza vaccination recruits few new T cells.

In the case of this clonotype: Antigen specificity is unknown.

A single record per CDR3 protein comes from TCRdb applying MiXCR to the RT-PCR reads. This table holds about 480,000 distinct CDR3 sequences, 10% to 15% found once. The germline V and J ends were trimmed by 6 bases and 7 bases, with 10 bases remaining between them. The CDR3 is made up of 12 amino acids. Looked up from germline, CDR1 is MGHDK and CDR2 is SYGVNS. V is TRBV25-1 and J is TRBJ1-5; the D is unclear. The specimen comprised PBMCs from blood, sampled 45 days after vaccination. This clonotype was sampled from a man aged 50 or older who received an inactivated influenza vaccine. CDR3 in DNA: TGTGCCAGCAGCGGCAGCGGCCAGCCCCAGCATTTT. Translated: CASSGSGQPQHF.